These T cell receptor beta chains were read from a single sample in a study of blood T cell repertoires in COVID-19. The table came from immunoSEQ multiplex PCR; TCRdb's copy has only in-frame clones and leaves some out. The repertoire holds 200,000 to 250,000 clones, with roughly four fifths as singletons. Specimen: peripheral blood. These receptors all stem from a woman between 40 and 50 years old with acute or convalescent COVID-19. Both conserved end residues are part of each CDR3. Fields, in order: J gene, V gene, clone size, D gene, CDR3 protein, CDR3 DNA. A D gene is named only where the DNA matches it firmly. Only part of the rows carry a size: once, few, many, or a class if the clone is expanded.

>TRBJ2-1|TRBV27|.|TRBD2
CASSWEGSFNEQFF
TGTGCCAGCAGTTGGGAGGGTAGCTTCAATGAGCAGTTCTTC
>TRBJ2-3|TRBV10-3|.|.
CAIREDSPDTQYF
TGTGCCATCAGAGAGGACTCTCCAGATACGCAGTATTTT
>TRBJ1-3|TRBV5-6|.|.
CASSLADRHSGNTIYF
TGTGCCAGCAGCTTGGCCGACAGGCACTCTGGAAACACCATATATTTT
>TRBJ2-1|TRBV10-3|.|.
CAISDVGQADYSYNEQFF
TGTGCCATCAGTGACGTCGGACAAGCGGACTATTCCTACAATGAGCAGTTCTTC
>TRBJ1-2|TRBV12-5|.|.
CASGLVVGVPDYGYTF
TGTGCTAGTGGTTTGGTGGTAGGGGTACCGGACTATGGCTACACCTTC
>TRBJ2-2|TRBV4-2|once|TRBD2
CASSPLLAGATGELFF
TGTGCCAGCAGCCCCCTCTTAGCGGGAGCTACCGGGGAGCTGTTTTTT
>TRBJ2-1|TRBV19|.|TRBD2
CASSVPSGATGEEQFF
TGTGCCAGTAGTGTTCCTAGCGGGGCGACGGGTGAAGAGCAGTTCTTC
>TRBJ2-5|TRBV7-9|.|TRBD1
CASSLATGGPLGETQYF
TGTGCCAGCAGCTTAGCGACAGGGGGCCCTCTAGGAGAGACCCAGTACTTC
>TRBJ2-4|TRBV9|.|TRBD2
CASSVGVSGPQYF
TGTGCCAGCAGCGTAGGGGTTAGCGGGCCTCAGTACTTC
>TRBJ2-5|TRBV6-1|.|TRBD2
CASSGQQGTSGRTQYF
TGTGCCAGCAGTGGACAACAAGGGACTAGCGGGAGGACCCAGTACTTC
>TRBJ1-5|TRBV10-3|.|.
CAISLGGDPNQPQHF
TGTGCCATCAGTTTGGGGGGGGACCCGAATCAGCCCCAGCATTTT
>TRBJ2-1|TRBV7-8|.|TRBD2
CASSFLAGVSYNEQFF
TGTGCCAGCAGCTTTCTAGCGGGGGTCTCCTACAATGAGCAGTTCTTC
>TRBJ1-4|TRBV2|.|.
CASSESGPGEKLFF
TGTGCCAGCAGTGAAAGTGGGCCGGGGGAAAAACTGTTTTTT
>TRBJ2-5|TRBV14|.|.
CASSQDEDRWGEETQYF
TGTGCCAGCAGCCAAGATGAAGACAGGTGGGGCGAAGAGACCCAGTACTTC
>TRBJ2-7|TRBV19|.|TRBD1
CASSAYRGYEQYF
TGTGCCAGTAGTGCTTACAGGGGCTACGAGCAGTACTTC
>TRBJ1-2|TRBV12-3/TRBV12-4|.|TRBD1
CASSSADREGYTF
TGTGCCAGCAGTTCGGCGGACAGGGAGGGCTACACCTTC
>TRBJ1-5|TRBV10-2|.|TRBD1
CASSRMGQPNQPQHF
TGCGCCAGCAGCCGCATGGGACAGCCAAATCAGCCCCAGCATTTT
>TRBJ1-1|TRBV6-5|.|TRBD1
CASSYSETGGTEAFF
TGTGCCAGCAGTTACTCGGAGACAGGGGGCACTGAAGCTTTCTTT
>TRBJ1-2|TRBV6-5|.|.
CASSASPVLDGYTF
TGTGCCAGCAGCGCCTCCCCGGTCCTGGATGGCTACACCTTC
>TRBJ2-7|TRBV4-1|.|.
CASSQGLGYEQYF
TGCGCCAGCAGCCAAGGTCTAGGCTACGAGCAGTACTTC
>TRBJ2-3|TRBV3-1/TRBV3-2|.|TRBD2
CASSQDGGGPPTQYF
TGTGCCAGCAGCCAGGACGGGGGGGGGCCCCCTACGCAGTATTTT
>TRBJ1-2|TRBV2|few|TRBD1
CASSPQGVNGYTF
TGTGCCAGCAGTCCCCAGGGGGTGAATGGCTACACCTTC
>TRBJ1-2|TRBV19|few|.
CASITDSGNGYTF
TGTGCCAGTATCACGGATTCAGGGAATGGCTACACCTTC
>TRBJ2-3|TRBV15|.|TRBD2
CATSRESGGGDTQYF
TGTGCCACCAGCAGAGAAAGCGGGGGGGGAGATACGCAGTATTTT
>TRBJ2-7|TRBV6-6|.|.
CASSLSGAYEQYF
TGTGCCAGCAGCCTTAGCGGCGCCTACGAGCAGTACTTC
>TRBJ2-7|TRBV5-4|.|TRBD2
CASSDVAGDHEQYF
TGTGCCAGCAGCGACGTAGCGGGAGACCACGAGCAGTACTTC